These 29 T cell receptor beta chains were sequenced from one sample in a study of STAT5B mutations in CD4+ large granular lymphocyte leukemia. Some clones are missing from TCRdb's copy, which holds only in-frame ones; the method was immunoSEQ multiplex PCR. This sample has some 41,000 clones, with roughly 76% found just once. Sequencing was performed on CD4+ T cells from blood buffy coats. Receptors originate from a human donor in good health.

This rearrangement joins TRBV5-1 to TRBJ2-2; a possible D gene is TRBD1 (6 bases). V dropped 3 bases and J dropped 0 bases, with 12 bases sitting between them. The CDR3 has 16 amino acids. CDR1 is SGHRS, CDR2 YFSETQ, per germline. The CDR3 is CASSSYRDTNTGELFF. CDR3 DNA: TGCGCCAGCAGCTCGTACCGGGACACGAACACCGGGGAGCTGTTTTTT.

The chain's CDR3 is CASSQMTGTYEQYF. CDR3 nucleotides: TGCGCCAGCAGCCAGATGACAGGGACCTACGAGCAGTACTTC. This chain joins TRBV5-1 and TRBJ2-7; 7 positions agree with TRBD1. The V gene's germline CDR1 is SGHRS and CDR2 YFSETQ. This CDR3 spans 14 amino acids. With V trimmed by 4 bases and J by 2 bases, 6 bases remained unmatched.

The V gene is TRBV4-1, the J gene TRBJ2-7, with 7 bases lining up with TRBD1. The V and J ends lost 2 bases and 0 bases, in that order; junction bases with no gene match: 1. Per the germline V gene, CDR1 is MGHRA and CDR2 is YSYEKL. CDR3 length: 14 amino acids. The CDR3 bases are TGCGCCAGCAGCCAACCAGGGGGCTCCTACGAGCAGTACTTC. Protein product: CASSQPGGSYEQYF.

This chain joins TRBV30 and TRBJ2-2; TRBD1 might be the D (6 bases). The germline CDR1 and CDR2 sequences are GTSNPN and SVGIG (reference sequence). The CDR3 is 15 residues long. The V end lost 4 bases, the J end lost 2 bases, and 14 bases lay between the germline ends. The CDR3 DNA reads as TGTGCCTGGACCTTCACAGGGAGAAACACCGGGGAGCTGTTTTTT. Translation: CAWTFTGRNTGELFF.

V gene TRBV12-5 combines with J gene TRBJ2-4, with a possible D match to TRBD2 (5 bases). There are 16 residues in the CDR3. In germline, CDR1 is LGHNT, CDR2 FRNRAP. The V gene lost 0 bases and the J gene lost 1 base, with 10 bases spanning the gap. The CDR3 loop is CASGLVVTGAKNIQYF. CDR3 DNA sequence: TGTGCTAGTGGTTTGGTAGTAACGGGGGCCAAAAACATTCAGTACTTC.

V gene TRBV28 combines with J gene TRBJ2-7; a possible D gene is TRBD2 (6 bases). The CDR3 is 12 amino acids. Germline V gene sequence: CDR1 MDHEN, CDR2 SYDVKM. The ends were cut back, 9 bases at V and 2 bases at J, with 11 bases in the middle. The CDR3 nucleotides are TGTGCCAGTAGCGGTTCAACCTACGAGCAGTACTTC. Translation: CASSGSTYEQYF.

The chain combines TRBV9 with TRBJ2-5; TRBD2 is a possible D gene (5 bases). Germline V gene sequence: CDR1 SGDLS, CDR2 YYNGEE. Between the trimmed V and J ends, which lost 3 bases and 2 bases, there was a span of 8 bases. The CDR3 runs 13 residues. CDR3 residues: CASSAGIQETQYF. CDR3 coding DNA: TGTGCCAGCAGCGCGGGAATTCAAGAGACCCAGTACTTC. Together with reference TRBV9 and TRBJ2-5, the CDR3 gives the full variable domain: DSGVTQTPKHLITATGQRVTLRCSPRSGDLSVYWYQQSLDQGLQFLIQYYNGEERAKGNILERFSAQQFPDLHSELNLSSLELGDSALYFCASSAGIQETQYFGPGTRLLVL.

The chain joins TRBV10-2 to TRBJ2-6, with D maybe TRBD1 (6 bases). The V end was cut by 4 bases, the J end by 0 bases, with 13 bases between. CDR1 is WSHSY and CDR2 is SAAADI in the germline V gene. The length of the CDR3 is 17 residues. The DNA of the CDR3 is TGCGCCAGCAGTGCAAACACAGGGTCCTCTGGGGCCAACGTCCTGACTTTC. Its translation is CASSANTGSSGANVLTF.

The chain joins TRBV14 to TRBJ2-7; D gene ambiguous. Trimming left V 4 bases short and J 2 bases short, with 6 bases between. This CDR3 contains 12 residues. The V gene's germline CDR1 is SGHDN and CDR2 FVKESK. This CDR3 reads CASSRLAYEQYF. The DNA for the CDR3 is TGTGCCAGCAGCCGGCTAGCCTACGAGCAGTACTTC.

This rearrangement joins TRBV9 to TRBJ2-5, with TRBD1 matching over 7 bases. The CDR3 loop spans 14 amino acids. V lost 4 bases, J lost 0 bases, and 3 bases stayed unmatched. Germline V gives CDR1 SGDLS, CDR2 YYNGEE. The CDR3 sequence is CASSRDSNQETQYF. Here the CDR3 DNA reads TGTGCCAGCAGCCGGGACAGCAACCAAGAGACCCAGTACTTC.

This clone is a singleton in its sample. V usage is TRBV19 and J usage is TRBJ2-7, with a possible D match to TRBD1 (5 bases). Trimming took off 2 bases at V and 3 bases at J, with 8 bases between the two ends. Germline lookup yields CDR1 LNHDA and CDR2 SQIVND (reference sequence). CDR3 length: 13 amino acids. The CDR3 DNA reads TGTGCCAGTAGTATATTACAGGTCTACGAGCAGTACTTC. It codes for CASSILQVYEQYF. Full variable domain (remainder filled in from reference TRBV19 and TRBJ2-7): DGGITQSPKYLFRKEGQNVTLSCEQNLNHDAMYWYRQDPGQGLRLIYYSQIVNDFQKGDIAEGYSVSREKKESFPLTVTSAQKNPTAFYLCASSILQVYEQYFGPGTRLTVT.

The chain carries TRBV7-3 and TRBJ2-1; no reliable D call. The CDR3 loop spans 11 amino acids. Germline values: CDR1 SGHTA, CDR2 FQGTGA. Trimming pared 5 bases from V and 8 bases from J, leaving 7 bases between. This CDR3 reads CASSHRDEQFF. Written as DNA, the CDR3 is TGTGCCAGCAGCCATAGAGATGAGCAGTTCTTC.

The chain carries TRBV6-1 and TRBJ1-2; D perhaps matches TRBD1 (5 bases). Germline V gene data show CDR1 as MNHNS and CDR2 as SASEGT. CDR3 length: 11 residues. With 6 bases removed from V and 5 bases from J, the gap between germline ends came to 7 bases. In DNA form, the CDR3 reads TGTGCCAGCAGGGGGGGGTATGGCTACACCTTC. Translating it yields CASRGGYGYTF.

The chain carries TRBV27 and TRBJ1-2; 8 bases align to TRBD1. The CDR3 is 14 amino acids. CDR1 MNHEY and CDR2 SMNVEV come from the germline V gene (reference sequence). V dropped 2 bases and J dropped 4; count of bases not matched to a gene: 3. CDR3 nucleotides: TGTGCCAGCAGTTTAGGGACAGGCCTCTATGGCTACACCTTC. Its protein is CASSLGTGLYGYTF.

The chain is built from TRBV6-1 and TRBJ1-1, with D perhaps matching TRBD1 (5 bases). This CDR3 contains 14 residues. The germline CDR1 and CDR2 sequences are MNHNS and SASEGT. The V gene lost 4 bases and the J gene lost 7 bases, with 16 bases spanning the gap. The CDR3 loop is CASSAGRVLGEAFF. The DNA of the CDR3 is TGTGCCAGCAGTGCAGGCAGGGTGTTAGGTGAAGCTTTCTTT.

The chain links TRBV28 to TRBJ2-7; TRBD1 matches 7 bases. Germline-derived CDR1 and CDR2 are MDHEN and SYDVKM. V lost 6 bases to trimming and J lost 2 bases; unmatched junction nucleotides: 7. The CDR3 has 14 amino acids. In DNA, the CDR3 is TGTGCCAGCAGGTCGCAGGGGGTAACCTACGAGCAGTACTTC. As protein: CASRSQGVTYEQYF.

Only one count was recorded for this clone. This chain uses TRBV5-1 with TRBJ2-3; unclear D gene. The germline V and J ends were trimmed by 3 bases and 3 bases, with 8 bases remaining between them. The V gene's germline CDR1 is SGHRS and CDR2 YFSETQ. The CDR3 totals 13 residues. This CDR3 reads CASSSPPTDTQYF. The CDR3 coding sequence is TGCGCCAGCAGCTCGCCGCCGACAGATACGCAGTATTTT.

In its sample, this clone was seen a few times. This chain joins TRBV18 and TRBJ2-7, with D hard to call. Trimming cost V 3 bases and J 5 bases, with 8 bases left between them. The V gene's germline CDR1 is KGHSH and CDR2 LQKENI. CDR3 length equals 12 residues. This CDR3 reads CASSPNSNEQYF. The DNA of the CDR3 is TGTGCCAGCTCACCCAACAGCAACGAGCAGTACTTC.

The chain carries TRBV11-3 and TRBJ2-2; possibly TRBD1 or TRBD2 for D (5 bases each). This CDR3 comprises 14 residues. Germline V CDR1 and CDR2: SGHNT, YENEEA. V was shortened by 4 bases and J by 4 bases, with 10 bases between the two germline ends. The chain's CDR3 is CASSWGPFTGELFF. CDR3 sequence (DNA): TGTGCCAGCAGCTGGGGACCGTTCACCGGGGAGCTGTTTTTT.

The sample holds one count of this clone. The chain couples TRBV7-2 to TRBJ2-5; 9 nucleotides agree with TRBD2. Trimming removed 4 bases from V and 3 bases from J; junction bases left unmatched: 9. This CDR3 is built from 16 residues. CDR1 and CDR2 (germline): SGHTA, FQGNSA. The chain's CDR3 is CASSSGSSGAKETQYF. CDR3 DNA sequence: TGTGCCAGCAGCTCGGGCTCTAGCGGGGCAAAAGAGACCCAGTACTTC.

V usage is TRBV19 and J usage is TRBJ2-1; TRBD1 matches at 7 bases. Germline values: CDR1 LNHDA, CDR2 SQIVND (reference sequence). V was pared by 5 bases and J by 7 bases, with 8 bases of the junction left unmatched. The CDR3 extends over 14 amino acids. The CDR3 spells CASSQTGRPNEQFF. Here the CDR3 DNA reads TGTGCCAGTAGTCAGACAGGGCGTCCAAATGAGCAGTTCTTC.

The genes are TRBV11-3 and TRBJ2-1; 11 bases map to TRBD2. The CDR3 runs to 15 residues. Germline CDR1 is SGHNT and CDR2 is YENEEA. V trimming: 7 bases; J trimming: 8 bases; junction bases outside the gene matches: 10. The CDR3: CASTTTSGSIHEQFF. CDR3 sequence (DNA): TGTGCCAGCACCACTACTAGCGGGAGTATCCATGAGCAGTTCTTC.

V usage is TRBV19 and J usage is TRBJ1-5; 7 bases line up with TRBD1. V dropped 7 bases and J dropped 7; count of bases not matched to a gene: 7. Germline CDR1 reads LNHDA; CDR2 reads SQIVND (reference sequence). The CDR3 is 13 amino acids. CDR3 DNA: TGTGCCAGTACCCAGGGGGGGTTACAGCCCCAGCATTTT. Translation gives CASTQGGLQPQHF.

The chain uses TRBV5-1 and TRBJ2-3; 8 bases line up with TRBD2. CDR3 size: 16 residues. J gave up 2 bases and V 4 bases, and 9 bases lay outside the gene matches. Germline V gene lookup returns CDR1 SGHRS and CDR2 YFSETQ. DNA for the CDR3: TGCGCCAGCAGCATCAAACGGGGGGGCGACACAGATACGCAGTATTTT. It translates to CASSIKRGGDTDTQYF.

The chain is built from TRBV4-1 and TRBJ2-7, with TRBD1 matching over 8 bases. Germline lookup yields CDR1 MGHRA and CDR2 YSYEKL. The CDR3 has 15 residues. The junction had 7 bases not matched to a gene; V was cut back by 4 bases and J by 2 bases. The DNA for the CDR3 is TGCGCCAGCAGCCCCGGACAGGGAGAGGCCTACGAGCAGTACTTC. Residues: CASSPGQGEAYEQYF.

The CDR3 DNA follows: TGTGCCAGCACTAACGGGCCCCGATCGCCCCAGCATTTT. Amino acids: CASTNGPRSPQHF. The V call is TRBV6-1, the J call TRBJ1-5; D unresolved. The CDR3 spans 13 residues. Trimming removed 7 bases from V and 9 bases from J, with 16 bases in between. The germline gives CDR1 MNHNS, CDR2 SASEGT.

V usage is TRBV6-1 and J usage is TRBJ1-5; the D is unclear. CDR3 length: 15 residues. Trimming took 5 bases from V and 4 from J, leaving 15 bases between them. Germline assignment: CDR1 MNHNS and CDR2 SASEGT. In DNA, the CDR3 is TGTGCCAGCAGTATTTCCAGCTCAGCGAATCAGCCCCAGCATTTT. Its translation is CASSISSSANQPQHF.

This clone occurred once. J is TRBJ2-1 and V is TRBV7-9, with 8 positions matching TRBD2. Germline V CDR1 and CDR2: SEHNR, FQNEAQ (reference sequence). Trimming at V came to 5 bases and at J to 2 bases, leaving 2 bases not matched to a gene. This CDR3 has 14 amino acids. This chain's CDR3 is CASSREGPYNEQFF. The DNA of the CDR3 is TGTGCCAGCAGCCGGGAGGGGCCCTACAATGAGCAGTTCTTC.

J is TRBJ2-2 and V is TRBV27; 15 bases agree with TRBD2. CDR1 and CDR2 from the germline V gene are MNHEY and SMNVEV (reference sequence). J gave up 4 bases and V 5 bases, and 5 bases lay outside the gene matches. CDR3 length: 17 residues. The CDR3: CASSGLAGGPGTGELFF. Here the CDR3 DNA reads TGTGCCAGCAGTGGACTAGCGGGAGGGCCCGGCACCGGGGAGCTGTTTTTT.